The entry below gives a single T cell receptor beta chain sequence along with its context. Repertoires were generated with immunoSEQ multiplex PCR, while TCRdb's copy carries only in-frame clones and drops some. Among 250,000 to 350,000 clones listed, 92% were seen once. Recruitment covered about 25 US areas and drew participants whose ages spanned roughly 18 to 100 years. The data belong to a study of blood T cell repertoires in COVID-19. This CDR3 contains 14 residues. Germline CDR1 is LGHNA and CDR2 is YNFKEQ. V was pared by 3 bases and J by 12 bases, with 10 bases of the junction left unmatched. The receptor was derived from a woman under 40 who had recovered from COVID-19. The specimen was PBMCs or T cells enriched from blood (not recorded which). The V and J genes are TRBV4-2 and TRBJ1-4; 7 nucleotides match TRBD1. The CDR3 region is CASSHYGTVRELFF. CDR3 nucleotides: TGTGCCAGCAGCCACTACGGGACAGTAAGGGAACTGTTTTTT.